This T cell receptor beta chain was sequenced during a study of cytomegalovirus exposure and HLA in healthy donors. Study-wide points: An analysis was carried out later, and it reportedly showed fewer N-insertions in an Asian-associated ancestry cluster than the roughly 670-donor mean. HLA-A and HLA-B allele assignments for most subjects were reportedly predicted accurately using TCR beta sequences. Researchers counted over 150 TCR beta chains as cytomegalovirus-associated.

This CDR3 contains 17 residues. Trimming took 4 bases from V and 0 from J, leaving 18 bases between them. Germline V gene sequence: CDR1 SGHTA, CDR2 FQGTGA. Researchers ran the PCR with 60 Vbeta and 13 Jbeta primers. The protocol was immunoSEQ multiplex PCR, while the TCRdb copy is restricted to in-frame clones and leaves out a portion. This sample has 110,000 to 150,000 clones; roughly 65% occur once, and the top ten carry about 4.7%. Concerning this clone itself: The antigen is unknown.

The J gene is TRBJ1-1, the V gene TRBV7-3; tentatively, D is TRBD1 (6 bases). Sequencing was performed on PBMCs. The clonotype comes from a man between 60 and 75 years old in good health and CMV-seronegative. CDR3 nucleotides: TGTGCCAGCAGCTCCCTCCCCCCCGACAGGTTGAACACTGAAGCTTTCTTT. Residues: CASSSLPPDRLNTEAFF.